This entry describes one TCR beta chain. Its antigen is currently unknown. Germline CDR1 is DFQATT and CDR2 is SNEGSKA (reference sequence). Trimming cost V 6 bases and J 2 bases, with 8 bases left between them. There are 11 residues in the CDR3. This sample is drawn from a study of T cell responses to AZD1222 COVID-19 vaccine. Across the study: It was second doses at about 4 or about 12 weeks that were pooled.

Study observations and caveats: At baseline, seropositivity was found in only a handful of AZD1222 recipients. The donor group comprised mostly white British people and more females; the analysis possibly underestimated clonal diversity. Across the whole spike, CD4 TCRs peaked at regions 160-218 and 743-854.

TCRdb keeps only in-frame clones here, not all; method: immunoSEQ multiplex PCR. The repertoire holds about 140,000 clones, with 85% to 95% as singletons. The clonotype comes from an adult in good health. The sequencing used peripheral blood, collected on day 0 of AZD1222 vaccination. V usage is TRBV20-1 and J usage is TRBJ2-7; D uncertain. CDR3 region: CSAAATYEQYF. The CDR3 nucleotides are TGCAGTGCCGCAGCTACCTACGAGCAGTACTTC.